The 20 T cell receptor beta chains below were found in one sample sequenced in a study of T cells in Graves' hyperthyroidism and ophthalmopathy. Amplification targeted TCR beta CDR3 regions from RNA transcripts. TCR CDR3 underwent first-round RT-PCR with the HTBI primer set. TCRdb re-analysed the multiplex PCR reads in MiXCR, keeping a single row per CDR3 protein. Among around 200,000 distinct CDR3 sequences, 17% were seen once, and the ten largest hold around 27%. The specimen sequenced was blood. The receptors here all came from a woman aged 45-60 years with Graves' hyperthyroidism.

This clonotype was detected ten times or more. CDR3 nucleotides: TGTGCCAGCAGTTTCGGGGGGGCTGTCGAGACCCAGTACTTC. Translated: CASSFGGAVETQYF. The chain uses TRBV27 and TRBJ2-5; 8 bases align to TRBD2. The CDR3 spans 14 residues. Trimming cost V 3 bases and J 5 bases; bases outside gene matches: 5. CDR1 MNHEY and CDR2 SMNVEV come from the germline V gene (reference sequence).

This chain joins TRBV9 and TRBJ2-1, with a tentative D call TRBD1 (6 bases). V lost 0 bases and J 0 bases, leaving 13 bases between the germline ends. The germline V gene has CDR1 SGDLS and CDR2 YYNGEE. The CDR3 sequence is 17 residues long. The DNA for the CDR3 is TGTGCCAGCAGCGTAGCTCCTACAGGGAGCTCCTACAATGAGCAGTTCTTC. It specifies CASSVAPTGSSYNEQFF.

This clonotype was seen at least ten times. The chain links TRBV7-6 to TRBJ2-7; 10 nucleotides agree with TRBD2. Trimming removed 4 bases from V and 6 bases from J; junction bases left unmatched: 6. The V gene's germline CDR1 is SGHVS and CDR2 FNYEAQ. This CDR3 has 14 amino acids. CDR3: CASSSSGGASEQYF. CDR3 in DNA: TGTGCCAGCAGCTCGAGCGGGGGGGCATCCGAGCAGTACTTC.

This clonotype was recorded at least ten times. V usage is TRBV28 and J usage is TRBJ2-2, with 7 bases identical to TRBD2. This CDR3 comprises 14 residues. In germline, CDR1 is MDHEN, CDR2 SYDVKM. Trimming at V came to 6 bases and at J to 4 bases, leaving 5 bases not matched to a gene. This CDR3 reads CASSLGGSTGELFF. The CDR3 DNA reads TGTGCCAGCAGCCTCGGGGGGAGCACCGGGGAGCTGTTTTTT. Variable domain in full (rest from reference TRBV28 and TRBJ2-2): DVKVTQSSRYLVKRTGEKVFLECVQDMDHENMFWYRQDPGLGLRLIYFSYDVKMKEKGDIPEGYSVSREKKERFSLILESASTNQTSMYLCASSLGGSTGELFFGEGSRLTVL.

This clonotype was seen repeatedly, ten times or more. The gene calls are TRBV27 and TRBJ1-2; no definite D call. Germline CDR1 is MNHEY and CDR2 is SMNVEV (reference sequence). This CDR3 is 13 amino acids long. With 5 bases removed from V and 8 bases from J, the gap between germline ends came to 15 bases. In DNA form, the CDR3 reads TGTGCCAGCAGTATTTCCGGGTCCGGGGGCTACACCTTC. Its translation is CASSISGSGGYTF.

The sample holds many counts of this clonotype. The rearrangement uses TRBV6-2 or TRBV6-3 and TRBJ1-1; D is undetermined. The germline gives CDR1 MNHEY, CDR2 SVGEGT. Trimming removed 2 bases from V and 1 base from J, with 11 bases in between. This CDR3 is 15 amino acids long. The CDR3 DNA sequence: TGTGCCAGCAGTTACGACGAAAGACAGAACACTGAAGCTTTCTTT. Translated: CASSYDERQNTEAFF.

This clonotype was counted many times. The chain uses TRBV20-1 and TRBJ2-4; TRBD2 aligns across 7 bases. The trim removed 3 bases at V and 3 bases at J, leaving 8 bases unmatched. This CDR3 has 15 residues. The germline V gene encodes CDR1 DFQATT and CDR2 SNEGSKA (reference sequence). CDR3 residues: CSASGGWLNKNIQYF. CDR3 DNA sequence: TGCAGTGCTAGCGGGGGGTGGTTAAACAAAAACATTCAGTACTTC.

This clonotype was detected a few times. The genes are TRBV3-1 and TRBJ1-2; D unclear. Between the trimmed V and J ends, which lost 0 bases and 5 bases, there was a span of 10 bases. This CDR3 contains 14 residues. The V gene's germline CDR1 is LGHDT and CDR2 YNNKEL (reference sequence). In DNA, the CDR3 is TGTGCCAGCAGCCAAGATCTCAGCGGATATGGCTACACCTTC. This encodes CASSQDLSGYGYTF. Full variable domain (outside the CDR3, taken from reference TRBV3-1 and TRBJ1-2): DTAVSQTPKYLVTQMGNDKSIKCEQNLGHDTMYWYKQDSKKFLKIMFSYNNKELIINETVPNRFSPKSPDKAHLNLHINSLELGDSAVYFCASSQDLSGYGYTFGSGTRLTVV.

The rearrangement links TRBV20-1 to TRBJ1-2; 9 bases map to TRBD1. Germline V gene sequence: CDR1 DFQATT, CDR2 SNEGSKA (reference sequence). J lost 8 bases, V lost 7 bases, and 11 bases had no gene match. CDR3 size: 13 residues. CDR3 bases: TGCAGTGGTAGCCTGGGACAGGGCGAAGGCTACACCTTC. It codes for CSGSLGQGEGYTF.

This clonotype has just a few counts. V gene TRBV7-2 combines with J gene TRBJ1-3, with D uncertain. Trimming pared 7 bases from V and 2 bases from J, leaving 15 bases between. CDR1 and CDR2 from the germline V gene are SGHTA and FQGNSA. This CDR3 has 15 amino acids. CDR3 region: CASNPSRGTGNTIYF. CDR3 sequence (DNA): TGTGCCAGCAATCCCTCCCGTGGGACTGGAAACACCATATATTTT. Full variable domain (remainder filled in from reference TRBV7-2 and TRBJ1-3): GAGVSQSPSNKVTEKGKDVELRCDPISGHTALYWYRQSLGQGLEFLIYFQGNSAPDKSGLPSDRFSAERTGGSVSTLTIQRTQQEDSAVYLCASNPSRGTGNTIYFGEGSWLTVV.

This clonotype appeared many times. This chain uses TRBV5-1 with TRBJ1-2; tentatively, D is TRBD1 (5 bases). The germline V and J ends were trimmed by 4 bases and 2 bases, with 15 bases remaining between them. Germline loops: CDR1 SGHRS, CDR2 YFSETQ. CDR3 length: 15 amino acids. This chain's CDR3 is CASSTGPEGNYGYTF. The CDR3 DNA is TGCGCCAGCAGCACTGGACCGGAGGGGAACTATGGCTACACCTTC.

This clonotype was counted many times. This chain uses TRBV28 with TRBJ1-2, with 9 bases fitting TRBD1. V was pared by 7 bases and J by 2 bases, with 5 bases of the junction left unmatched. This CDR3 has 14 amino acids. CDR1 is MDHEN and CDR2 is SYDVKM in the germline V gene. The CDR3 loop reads CASTTGGANYGYTF. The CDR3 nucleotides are TGTGCCAGCACCACAGGGGGCGCGAACTATGGCTACACCTTC.

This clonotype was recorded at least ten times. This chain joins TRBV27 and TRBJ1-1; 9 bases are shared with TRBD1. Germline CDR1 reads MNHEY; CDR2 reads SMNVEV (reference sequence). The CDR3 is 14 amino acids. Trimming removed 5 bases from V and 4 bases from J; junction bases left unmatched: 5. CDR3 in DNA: TGTGCCAGCAGTGTAACAGGGGGCATCACTGAAGCTTTCTTT. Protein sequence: CASSVTGGITEAFF.

CDR3 coding DNA: TGTGCCAGCAGTTGGTTCGGGCAGGGTTCAGCTTTCTTT. Translating it yields CASSWFGQGSAFF. This chain connects TRBV6-2 or TRBV6-3 to TRBJ1-1, with D perhaps matching TRBD1 (5 bases). The CDR3 has 13 residues. Germline V lookup: CDR1 MNHEY, CDR2 SVGEGT. The V end was cut by 4 bases, the J end by 10 bases, with 16 bases between.

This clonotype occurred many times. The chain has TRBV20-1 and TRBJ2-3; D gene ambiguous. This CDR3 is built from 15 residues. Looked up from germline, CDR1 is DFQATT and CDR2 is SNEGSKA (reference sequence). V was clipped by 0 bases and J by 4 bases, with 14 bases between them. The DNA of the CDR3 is TGCAGTGCTAGAGATCCTGGCCCCTTGTCAGATACGCAGTATTTT. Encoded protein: CSARDPGPLSDTQYF.

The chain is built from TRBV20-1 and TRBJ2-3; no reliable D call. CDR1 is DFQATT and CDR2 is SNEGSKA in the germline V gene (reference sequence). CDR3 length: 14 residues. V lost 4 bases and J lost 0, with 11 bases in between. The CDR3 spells CSATNPTSTDTQYF. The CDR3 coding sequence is TGCAGTGCTACCAACCCGACTAGCACAGATACGCAGTATTTT.

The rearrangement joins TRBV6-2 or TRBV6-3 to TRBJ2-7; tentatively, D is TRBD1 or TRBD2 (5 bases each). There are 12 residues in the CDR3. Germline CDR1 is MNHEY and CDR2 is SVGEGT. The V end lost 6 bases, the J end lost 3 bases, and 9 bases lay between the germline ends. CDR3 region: CASRGDGYEQYF. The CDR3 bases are TGTGCCAGCAGAGGGGACGGCTACGAGCAGTACTTC.

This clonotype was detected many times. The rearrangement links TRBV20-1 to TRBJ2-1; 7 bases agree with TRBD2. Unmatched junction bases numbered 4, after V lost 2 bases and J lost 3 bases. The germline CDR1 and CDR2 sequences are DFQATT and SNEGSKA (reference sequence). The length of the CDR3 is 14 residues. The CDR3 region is CSARMGGVYNEQFF. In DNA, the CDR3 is TGCAGTGCTAGAATGGGGGGGGTCTACAATGAGCAGTTCTTC.

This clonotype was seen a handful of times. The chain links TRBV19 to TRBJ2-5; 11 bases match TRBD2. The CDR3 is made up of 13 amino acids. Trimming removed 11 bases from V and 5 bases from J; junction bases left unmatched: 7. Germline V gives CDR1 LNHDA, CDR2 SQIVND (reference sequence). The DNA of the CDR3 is TGTGCCTCTACTAGCGGGGGTGGGGAGACCCAGTACTTC. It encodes CASTSGGGETQYF.

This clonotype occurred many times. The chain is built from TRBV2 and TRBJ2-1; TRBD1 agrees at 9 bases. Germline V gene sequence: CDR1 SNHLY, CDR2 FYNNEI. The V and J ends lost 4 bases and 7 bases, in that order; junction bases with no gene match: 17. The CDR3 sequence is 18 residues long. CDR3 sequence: CASSAPPAGTGFRNEQFF. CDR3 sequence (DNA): TGTGCCAGCAGTGCCCCCCCCGCCGGGACAGGGTTCCGTAATGAGCAGTTCTTC.